This note documents a single T cell receptor beta chain sequence. The antigen is unknown. Clones were sequenced by immunoSEQ multiplex PCR, and TCRdb holds only the in-frame ones, with some missing. The sample includes some 110,000 clones, 70% to 90% of them seen just once. The sample comes from a study of cytomegalovirus exposure and HLA in healthy donors. Notes on the study in general: There were 150 to 200 TCR beta chains listed as cytomegalovirus-associated. Cytomegalovirus status, reportedly, was diagnosed with high specificity and sensitivity by the classifier. Clusters of TCRs from the first cohort tended to co-occur in the roughly 120 validation repertoires (as a later analysis found).

This receptor was obtained from a woman between 18 and 29 years old in good health and CMV-seropositive. Sample: PBMCs.

CDR3 amino acids: CASSALGLENSPLHF. The CDR3 DNA is TGTGCCAGCAGCGCTCTCGGACTGGAAAATTCACCCCTCCACTTT. The J gene is TRBJ1-6, the V gene TRBV9; no clear D gene. V shed 3 bases and J shed 7 bases, with 14 bases lying between them. CDR1 and CDR2 (germline): SGDLS, YYNGEE. This CDR3 contains 15 residues.